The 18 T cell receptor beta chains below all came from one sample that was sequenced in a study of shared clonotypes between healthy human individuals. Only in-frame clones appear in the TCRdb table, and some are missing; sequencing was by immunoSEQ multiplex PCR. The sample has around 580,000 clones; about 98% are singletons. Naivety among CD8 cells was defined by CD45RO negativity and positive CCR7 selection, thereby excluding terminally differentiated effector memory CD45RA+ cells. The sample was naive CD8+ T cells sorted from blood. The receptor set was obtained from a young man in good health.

Here the CDR3 reads CASSSPGRETDTQYF. The CDR3 nucleotides are TGTGCCAGCAGCTCCCCGGGGAGGGAGACAGATACGCAGTATTTT. The chain combines TRBV7-8 with TRBJ2-3; TRBD2 matches 7 bases. Germline CDR1 is SGHVS and CDR2 is FQNEAQ. CDR3 length: 15 amino acids. Trimming cost V 4 bases and J 3 bases; bases outside gene matches: 7.

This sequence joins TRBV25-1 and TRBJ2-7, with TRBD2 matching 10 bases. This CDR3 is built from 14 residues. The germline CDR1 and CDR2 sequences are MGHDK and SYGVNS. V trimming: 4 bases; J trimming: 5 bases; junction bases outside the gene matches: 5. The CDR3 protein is CASSVSSGRNEQYF. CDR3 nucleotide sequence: TGTGCCAGCAGTGTATCTAGCGGGAGAAACGAGCAGTACTTC.

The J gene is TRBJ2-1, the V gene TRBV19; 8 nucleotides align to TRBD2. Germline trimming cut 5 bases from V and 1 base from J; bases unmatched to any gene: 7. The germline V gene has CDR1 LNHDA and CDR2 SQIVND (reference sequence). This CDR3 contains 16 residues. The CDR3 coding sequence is TGTGCCAGTAGTGTTCATAGCGGGACATCCTACAATGAGCAGTTCTTC. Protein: CASSVHSGTSYNEQFF.

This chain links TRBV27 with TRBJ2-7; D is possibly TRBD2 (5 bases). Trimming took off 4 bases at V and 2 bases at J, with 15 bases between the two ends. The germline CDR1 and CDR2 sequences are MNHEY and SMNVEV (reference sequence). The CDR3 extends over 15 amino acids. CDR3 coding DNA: TGTGCCAGCAGTTCGCTGAGCGGAACACCCTACGAGCAGTACTTC. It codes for CASSSLSGTPYEQYF.

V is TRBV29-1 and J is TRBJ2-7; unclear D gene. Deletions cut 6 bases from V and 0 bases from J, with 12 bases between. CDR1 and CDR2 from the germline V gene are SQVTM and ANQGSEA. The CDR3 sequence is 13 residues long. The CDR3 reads CSVLTSSSYEQYF. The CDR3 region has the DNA TGCAGCGTCCTCACATCGAGCTCCTACGAGCAGTACTTC.

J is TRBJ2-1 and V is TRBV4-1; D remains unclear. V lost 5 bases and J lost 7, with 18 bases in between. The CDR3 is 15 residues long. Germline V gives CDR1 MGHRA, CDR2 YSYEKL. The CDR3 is CASSSLKGGLNEQFF. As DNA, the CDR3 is TGCGCCAGCAGCTCTCTAAAGGGTGGGTTGAATGAGCAGTTCTTC.

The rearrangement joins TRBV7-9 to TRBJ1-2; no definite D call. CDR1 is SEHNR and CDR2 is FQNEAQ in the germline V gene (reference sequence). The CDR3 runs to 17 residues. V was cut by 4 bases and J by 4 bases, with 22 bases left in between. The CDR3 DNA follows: TGTGCCAGCAGCTCTAGAAGGATTAGCAGCCTCCTCTATGGCTACACCTTC. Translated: CASSSRRISSLLYGYTF.

CDR3 loop: CASSLYWGGGDEQFF. CDR3 coding DNA: TGTGCCAGCAGTTTATACTGGGGAGGGGGGGACGAGCAGTTCTTC. This chain joins TRBV28 and TRBJ2-1; TRBD2 might be the D (7 bases). There are 15 residues in the CDR3. V dropped 1 base and J dropped 10 bases, with 17 bases sitting between them. Germline V gene sequence: CDR1 MDHEN, CDR2 SYDVKM.

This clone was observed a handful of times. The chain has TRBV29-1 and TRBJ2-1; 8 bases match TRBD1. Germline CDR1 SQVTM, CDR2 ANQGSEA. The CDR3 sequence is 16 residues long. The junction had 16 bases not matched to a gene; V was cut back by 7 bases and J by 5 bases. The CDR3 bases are TGCAGCGCGGCCAATCCGGGACAGGTTACGGACAATGAGCAGTTCTTC. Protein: CSAANPGQVTDNEQFF.

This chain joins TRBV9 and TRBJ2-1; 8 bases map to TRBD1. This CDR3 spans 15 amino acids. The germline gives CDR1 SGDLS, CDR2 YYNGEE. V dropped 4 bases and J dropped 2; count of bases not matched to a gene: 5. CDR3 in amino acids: CASSFRTGPYNEQFF. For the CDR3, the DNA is TGTGCCAGCAGCTTTCGGACAGGGCCCTACAATGAGCAGTTCTTC. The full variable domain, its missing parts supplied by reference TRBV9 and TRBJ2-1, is DSGVTQTPKHLITATGQRVTLRCSPRSGDLSVYWYQQSLDQGLQFLIQYYNGEERAKGNILERFSAQQFPDLHSELNLSSLELGDSALYFCASSFRTGPYNEQFFGPGTRLTVL.

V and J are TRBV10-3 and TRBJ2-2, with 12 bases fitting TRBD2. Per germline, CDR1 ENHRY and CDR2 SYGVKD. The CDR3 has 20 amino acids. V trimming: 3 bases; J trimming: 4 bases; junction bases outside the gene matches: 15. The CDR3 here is CAISDPLAGGKVVRTGELFF. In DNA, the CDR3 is TGTGCCATCAGTGACCCGCTAGCGGGAGGGAAAGTAGTGCGCACCGGGGAGCTGTTTTTT.

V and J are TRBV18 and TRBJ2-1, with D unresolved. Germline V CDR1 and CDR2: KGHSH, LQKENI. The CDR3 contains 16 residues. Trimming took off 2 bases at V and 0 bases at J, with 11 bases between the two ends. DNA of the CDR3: TGTGCCAGCTCACCAGGTCTTATGAGCTCCTACAATGAGCAGTTCTTC. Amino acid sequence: CASSPGLMSSYNEQFF.

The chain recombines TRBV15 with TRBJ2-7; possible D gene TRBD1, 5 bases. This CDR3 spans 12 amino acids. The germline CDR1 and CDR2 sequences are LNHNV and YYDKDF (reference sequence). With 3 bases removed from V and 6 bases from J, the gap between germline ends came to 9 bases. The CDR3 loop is CATSRQGFEQYF. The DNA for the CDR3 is TGTGCCACCAGCAGGCAGGGATTCGAGCAGTACTTC.

The CDR3 region has the DNA TGTGCCTGGGGCGAGGTAGTACGCCGACAGGGCGGATTCGGCTACACCTTC. Amino acid sequence: CAWGEVVRRQGGFGYTF. V usage is TRBV30 and J usage is TRBJ1-2; 7 nucleotides agree with TRBD1. The CDR3 totals 17 residues. Trimming at V came to 5 bases and at J to 8 bases, leaving 23 bases not matched to a gene. Germline assignment: CDR1 GTSNPN and CDR2 SVGIG (reference sequence).

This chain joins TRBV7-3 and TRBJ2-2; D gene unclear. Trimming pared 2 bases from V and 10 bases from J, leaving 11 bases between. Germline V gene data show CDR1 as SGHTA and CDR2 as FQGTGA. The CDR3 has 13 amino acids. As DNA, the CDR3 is TGTGCCAGCAGCTTAGGCGGTGTGTCGGAGCTGTTTTTT. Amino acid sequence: CASSLGGVSELFF.

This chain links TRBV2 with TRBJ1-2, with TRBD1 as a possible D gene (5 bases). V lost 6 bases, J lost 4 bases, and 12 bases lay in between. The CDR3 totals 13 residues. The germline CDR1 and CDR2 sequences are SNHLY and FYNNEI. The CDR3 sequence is CASRGRVTYGYTF. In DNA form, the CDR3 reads TGTGCCAGCAGGGGCAGGGTGACCTATGGCTACACCTTC.

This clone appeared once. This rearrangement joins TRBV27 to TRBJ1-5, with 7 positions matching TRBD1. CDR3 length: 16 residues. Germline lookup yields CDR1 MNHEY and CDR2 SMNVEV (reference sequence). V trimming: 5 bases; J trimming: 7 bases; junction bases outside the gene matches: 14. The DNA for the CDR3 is TGTGCCAGCAGTAAAGACAGGGAAGGTCGGCACCAGCCCCAGCATTTT. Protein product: CASSKDREGRHQPQHF.

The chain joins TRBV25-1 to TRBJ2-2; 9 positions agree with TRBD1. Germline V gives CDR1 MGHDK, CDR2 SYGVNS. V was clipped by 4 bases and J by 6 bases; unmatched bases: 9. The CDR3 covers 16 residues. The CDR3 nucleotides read TGTGCCAGCAGTGGATGGGACAGGGACGAATCCGGGGAGCTGTTTTTT. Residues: CASSGWDRDESGELFF.